The clone carrying this TCR beta chain was detected ten times or more. Its cognate antigen is unknown. This sample was taken from a study of regulatory T cells in long-lasting Graves disease. Study findings and constraints: Segments TRBV28, TRBJ1-2 and TRBJ2-5 showed preferential usage in persistent disease. Public clonotype sharing was higher in persistent than newly diagnosed patients. Few sampled subjects may have lowered accuracy.

The TCR beta library used iRepertoire HTBI primers with Arm-PCR amplification of CDR3. Via MiXCR, TCRdb re-called the multiplex PCR reads, giving one row per CDR3 protein. Of 200,000 to 300,000 distinct CDR3 sequences detected, about 19% appear once; the ten largest clones hold around 13%. Specified time point: newly diagnosed GD, antithyroid drugs for less than 3 months. There was RNA extracted from PBMCs, and the TCR library was made from it. Clinicians diagnosed Graves' disease using American Thyroid Association guidelines. Per germline, CDR1 SGDLS and CDR2 YYNGEE. V was pared by 4 bases and J by 2 bases, with 20 bases between. The CDR3 extends over 17 amino acids.

The sequence derives from a female donor with Graves disease. The starting material was peripheral blood mononuclear cells (PBMCs), obtained at new diagnosis, from a patient treated with antithyroid drugs. The chain employs TRBV9 and TRBJ2-3; the D call may be TRBD1 or TRBD2 (5 bases each). CDR3 in amino acids: CASSTFLQGDDTDTQYF. The CDR3 DNA is TGTGCCAGCAGCACCTTTCTCCAGGGAGACGACACAGATACGCAGTATTTT.